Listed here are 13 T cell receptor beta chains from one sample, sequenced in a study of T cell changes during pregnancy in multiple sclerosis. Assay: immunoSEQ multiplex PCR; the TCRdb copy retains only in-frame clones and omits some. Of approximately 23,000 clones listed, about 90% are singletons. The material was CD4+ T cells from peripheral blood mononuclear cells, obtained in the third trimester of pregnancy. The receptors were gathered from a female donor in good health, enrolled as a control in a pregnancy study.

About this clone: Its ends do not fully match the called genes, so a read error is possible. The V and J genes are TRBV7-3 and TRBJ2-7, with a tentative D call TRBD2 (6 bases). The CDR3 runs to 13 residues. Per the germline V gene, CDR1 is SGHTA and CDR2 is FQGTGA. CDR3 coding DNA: TGTGTCAGCAGCTTAACGAGGGGAGGAGTGGAGTACTTC. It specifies CVSSLTRGGVEYF.

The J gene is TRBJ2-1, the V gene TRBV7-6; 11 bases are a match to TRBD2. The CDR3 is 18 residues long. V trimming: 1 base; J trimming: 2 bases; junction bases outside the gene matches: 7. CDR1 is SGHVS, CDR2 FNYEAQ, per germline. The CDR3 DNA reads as TGTGCCAGCAGCTTAGGGACCCTAGCGGGGGGCCCCTACAATGAGCAGTTCTTC. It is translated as CASSLGTLAGGPYNEQFF. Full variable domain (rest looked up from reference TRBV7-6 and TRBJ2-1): GAGVSQSPRYKVTKRGQDVALRCDPISGHVSLYWYRQALGQGPEFLTYFNYEAQQDKSGLPNDRFSAERPEGSISTLTIQRTEQRDSAMYRCASSLGTLAGGPYNEQFFGPGTRLTVL.

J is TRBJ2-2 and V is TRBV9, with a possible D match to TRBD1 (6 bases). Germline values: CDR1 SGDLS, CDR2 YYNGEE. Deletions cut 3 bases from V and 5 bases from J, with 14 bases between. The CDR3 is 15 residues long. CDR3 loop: CASSATGSGTGELFF. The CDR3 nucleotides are TGTGCCAGCAGCGCTACAGGGTCGGGGACCGGGGAGCTGTTTTTT.

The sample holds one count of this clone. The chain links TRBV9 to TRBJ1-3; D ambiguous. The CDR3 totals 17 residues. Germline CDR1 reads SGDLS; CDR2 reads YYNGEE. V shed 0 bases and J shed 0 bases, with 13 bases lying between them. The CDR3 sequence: CASSVGPRQISGNTIYF. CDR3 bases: TGTGCCAGCAGCGTAGGCCCGAGACAAATCTCTGGAAACACCATATATTTT.

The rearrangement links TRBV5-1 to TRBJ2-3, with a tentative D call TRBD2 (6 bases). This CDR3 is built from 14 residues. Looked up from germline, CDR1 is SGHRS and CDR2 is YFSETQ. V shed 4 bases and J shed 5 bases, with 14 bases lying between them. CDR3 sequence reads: CASSKEGPGDTQYF. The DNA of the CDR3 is TGCGCCAGCAGCAAGGAGGGCCCGGGAGATACGCAGTATTTT.

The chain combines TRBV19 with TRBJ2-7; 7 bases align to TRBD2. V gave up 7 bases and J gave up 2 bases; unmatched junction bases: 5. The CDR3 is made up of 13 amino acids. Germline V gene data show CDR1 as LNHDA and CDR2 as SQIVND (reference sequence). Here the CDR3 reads CASKASGTYEQYF. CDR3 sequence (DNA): TGTGCCAGTAAGGCTAGCGGAACCTACGAGCAGTACTTC.

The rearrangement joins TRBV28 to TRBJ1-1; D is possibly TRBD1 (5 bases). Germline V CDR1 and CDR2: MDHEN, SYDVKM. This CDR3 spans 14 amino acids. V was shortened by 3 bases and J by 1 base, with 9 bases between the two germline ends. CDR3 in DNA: TGTGCCAGCAGTTTTGGTCAGGGGAACACTGAAGCTTTCTTT. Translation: CASSFGQGNTEAFF. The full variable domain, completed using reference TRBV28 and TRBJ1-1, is DVKVTQSSRYLVKRTGEKVFLECVQDMDHENMFWYRQDPGLGLRLIYFSYDVKMKEKGDIPEGYSVSREKKERFSLILESASTNQTSMYLCASSFGQGNTEAFFGQGTRLTVV.

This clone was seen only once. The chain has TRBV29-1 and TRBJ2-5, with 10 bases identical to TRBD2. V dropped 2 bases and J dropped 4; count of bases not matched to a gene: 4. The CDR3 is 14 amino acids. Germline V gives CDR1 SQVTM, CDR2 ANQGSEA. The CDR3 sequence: CSVELRLAGETQYF. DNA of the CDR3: TGCAGCGTTGAATTACGACTAGCGGGAGAGACCCAGTACTTC.

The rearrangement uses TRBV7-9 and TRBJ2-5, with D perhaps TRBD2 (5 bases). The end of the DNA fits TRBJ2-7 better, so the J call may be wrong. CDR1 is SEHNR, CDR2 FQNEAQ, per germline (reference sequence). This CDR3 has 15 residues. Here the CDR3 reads CASSKPTTNTYEQYF. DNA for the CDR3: TGTGCCAGCAGTAAACCGACGACTAATACCTACGAGCAGTACTTC.

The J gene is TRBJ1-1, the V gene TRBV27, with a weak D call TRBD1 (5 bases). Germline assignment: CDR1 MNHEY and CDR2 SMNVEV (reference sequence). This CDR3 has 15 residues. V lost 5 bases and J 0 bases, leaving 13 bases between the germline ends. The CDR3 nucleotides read TGTGCCAGCAGTCCGAGACAGATCATGAACACTGAAGCTTTCTTT. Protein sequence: CASSPRQIMNTEAFF.

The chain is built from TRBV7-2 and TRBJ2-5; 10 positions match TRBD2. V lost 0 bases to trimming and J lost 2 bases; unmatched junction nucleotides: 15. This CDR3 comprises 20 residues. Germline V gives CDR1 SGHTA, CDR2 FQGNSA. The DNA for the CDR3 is TGTGCCAGCAGCTTAGCGCGGACAGGGATACTAGCGGGAATACAAGAGACCCAGTACTTC. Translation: CASSLARTGILAGIQETQYF.

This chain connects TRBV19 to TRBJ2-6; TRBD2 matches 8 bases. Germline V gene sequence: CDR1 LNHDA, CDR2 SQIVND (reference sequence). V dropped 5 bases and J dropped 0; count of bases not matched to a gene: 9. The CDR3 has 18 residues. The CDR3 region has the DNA TGTGCCAGTAGTCCGGTAGCGGGGACGGGCTCTGGGGCCAACGTCCTGACTTTC. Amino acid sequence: CASSPVAGTGSGANVLTF. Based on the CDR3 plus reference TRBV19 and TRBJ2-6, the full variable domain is DGGITQSPKYLFRKEGQNVTLSCEQNLNHDAMYWYRQDPGQGLRLIYYSQIVNDFQKGDIAEGYSVSREKKESFPLTVTSAQKNPTAFYLCASSPVAGTGSGANVLTFGAGSRLTVL.

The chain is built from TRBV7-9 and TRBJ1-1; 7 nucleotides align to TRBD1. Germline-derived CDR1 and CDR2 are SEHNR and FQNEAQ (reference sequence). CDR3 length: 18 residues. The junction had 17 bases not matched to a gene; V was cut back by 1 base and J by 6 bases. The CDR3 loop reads CASSLGSPGGPGVAEAFF. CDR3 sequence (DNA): TGTGCCAGCAGCTTAGGCTCACCAGGGGGTCCAGGGGTCGCTGAAGCTTTCTTT. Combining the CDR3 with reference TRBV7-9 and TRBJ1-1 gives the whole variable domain DTGVSQNPRHKITKRGQNVTFRCDPISEHNRLYWYRQTLGQGPEFLTYFQNEAQLEKSRLLSDRFSAERPKGSFSTLEIQRTEQGDSAMYLCASSLGSPGGPGVAEAFFGQGTRLTVV.